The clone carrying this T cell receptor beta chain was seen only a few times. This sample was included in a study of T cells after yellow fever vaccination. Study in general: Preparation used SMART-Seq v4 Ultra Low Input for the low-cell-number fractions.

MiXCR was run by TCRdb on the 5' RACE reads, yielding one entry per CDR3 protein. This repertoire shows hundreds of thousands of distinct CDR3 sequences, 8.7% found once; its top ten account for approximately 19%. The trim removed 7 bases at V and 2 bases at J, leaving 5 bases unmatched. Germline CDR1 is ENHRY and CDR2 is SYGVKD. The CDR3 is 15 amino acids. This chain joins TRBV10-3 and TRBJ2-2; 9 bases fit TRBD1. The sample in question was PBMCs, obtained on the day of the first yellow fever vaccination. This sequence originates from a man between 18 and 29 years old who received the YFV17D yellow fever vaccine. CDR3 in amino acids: CAITRTGVNTGELFF. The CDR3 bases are TGTGCCATCACCCGGACAGGGGTTAACACCGGGGAGCTGTTTTTT.